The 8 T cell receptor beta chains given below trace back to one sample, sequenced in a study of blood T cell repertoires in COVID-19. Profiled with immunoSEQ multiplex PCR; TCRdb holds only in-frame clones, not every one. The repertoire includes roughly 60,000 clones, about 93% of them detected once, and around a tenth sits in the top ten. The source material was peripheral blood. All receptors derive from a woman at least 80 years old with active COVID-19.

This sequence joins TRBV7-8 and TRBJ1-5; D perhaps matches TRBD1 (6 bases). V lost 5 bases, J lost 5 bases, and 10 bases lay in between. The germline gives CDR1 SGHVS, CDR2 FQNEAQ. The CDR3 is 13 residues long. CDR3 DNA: TGTGCCAGCAGCGGGGACACCCATCAGCCCCAGCATTTT. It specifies CASSGDTHQPQHF.

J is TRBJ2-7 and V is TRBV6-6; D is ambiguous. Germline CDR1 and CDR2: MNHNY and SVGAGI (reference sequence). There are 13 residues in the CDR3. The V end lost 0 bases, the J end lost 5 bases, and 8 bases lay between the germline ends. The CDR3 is CASSYSARDEQYF. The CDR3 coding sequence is TGTGCCAGCAGTTACTCGGCCCGGGACGAGCAGTACTTC.

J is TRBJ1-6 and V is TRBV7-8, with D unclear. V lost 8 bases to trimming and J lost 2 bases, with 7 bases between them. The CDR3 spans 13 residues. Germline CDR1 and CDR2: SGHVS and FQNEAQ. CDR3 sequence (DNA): TGTGCCAGCTGCGCCACCTATAATTCACCCCTCCACTTT. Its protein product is CASCATYNSPLHF.

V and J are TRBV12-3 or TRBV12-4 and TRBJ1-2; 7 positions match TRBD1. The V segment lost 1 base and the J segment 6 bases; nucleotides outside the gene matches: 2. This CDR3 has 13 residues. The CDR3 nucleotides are TGTGCCAGCAGTTTAGGGACAGGAAATGGCTACACCTTC. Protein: CASSLGTGNGYTF.

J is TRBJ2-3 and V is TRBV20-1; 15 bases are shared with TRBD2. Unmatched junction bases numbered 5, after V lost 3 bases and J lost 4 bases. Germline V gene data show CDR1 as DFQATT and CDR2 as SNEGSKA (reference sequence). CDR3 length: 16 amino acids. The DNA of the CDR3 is TGCAGTGCTAGTGGGGGACTAGCGGGGGGCTCAGATACGCAGTATTTT. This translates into CSASGGLAGGSDTQYF.

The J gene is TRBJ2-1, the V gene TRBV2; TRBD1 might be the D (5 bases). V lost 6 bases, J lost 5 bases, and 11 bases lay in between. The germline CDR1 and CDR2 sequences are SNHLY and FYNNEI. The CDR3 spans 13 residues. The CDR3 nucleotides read TGTGCCAGCAGAGCCGACAGCAACAATGAGCAGTTCTTC. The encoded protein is CASRADSNNEQFF. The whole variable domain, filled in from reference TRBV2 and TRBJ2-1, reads EPEVTQTPSHQVTQMGQEVILRCVPISNHLYFYWYRQILGQKVEFLVSFYNNEISEKSEIFDDQFSVERPDGSNFTLKIRSTKLEDSAMYFCASRADSNNEQFFGPGTRLTVL.

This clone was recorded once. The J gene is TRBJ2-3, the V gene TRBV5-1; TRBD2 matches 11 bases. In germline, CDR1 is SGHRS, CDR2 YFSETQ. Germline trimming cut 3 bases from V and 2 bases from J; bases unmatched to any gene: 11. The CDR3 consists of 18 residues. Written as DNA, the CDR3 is TGCGCCAGCAGCTGGTCGGGACTAGCGGAGGGATCCACAGATACGCAGTATTTT. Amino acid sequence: CASSWSGLAEGSTDTQYF.

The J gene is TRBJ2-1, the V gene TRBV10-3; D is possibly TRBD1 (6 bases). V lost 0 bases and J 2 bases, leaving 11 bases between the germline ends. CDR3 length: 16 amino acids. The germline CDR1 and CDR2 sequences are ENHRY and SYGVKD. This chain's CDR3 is CAISESSGDPYNEQFF. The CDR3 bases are TGTGCCATCAGTGAGTCTTCAGGGGACCCCTACAATGAGCAGTTCTTC.